Presented here are 15 T cell receptor beta chains from one specimen sequenced in a study of shared clonotypes between healthy human individuals. Clones were sequenced by immunoSEQ multiplex PCR, and TCRdb holds only the in-frame ones, with some missing. The sample yields around 1,000,000 clones, roughly 80% seen once. Sequenced material: memory CD4+ T cells from PBMCs. Documented subset: CD45RA-negative fraction. The receptor source for this set is a man aged 18 to 30 in good health. Some clones in this sample may be carry-over from other donors' samples.

The chain carries TRBV25-1 and TRBJ2-7, with 9 bases matching TRBD2. In germline, CDR1 is MGHDK, CDR2 SYGVNS. With 5 bases clipped from V and 5 bases from J, the junction kept 13 bases outside the gene matches. CDR3 length: 16 amino acids. The CDR3 protein is CASSWLAGPSVNEQYF. The CDR3, as DNA: TGTGCCAGCAGTTGGCTAGCGGGACCATCTGTGAACGAGCAGTACTTC.

This chain joins TRBV13 and TRBJ1-1, with 8 bases identical to TRBD1. Unmatched junction bases numbered 3, after V lost 5 bases and J lost 1 base. This CDR3 is 14 amino acids long. Germline V gene data show CDR1 as PRHDT and CDR2 as FYEKMQ (reference sequence). The CDR3: CASSRDRRNTEAFF. The CDR3 nucleotides read TGTGCCAGCAGCCGGGACAGGAGGAACACTGAAGCTTTCTTT.

V gene TRBV4-1 combines with J gene TRBJ2-1; 11 bases map to TRBD2. Germline V gives CDR1 MGHRA, CDR2 YSYEKL. This CDR3 contains 18 residues. Unmatched junction bases numbered 9, after V lost 1 base and J lost 4 bases. The CDR3 loop reads CASSQGLVAGGSYNEQFF. The CDR3 coding sequence is TGCGCCAGCAGCCAAGGGTTAGTAGCGGGAGGGTCATACAATGAGCAGTTCTTC.

This clone was picked up one time. The chain carries TRBV4-1 and TRBJ1-4, with unresolved D. With 4 bases removed from V and 0 bases from J, the gap between germline ends came to 15 bases. The CDR3 consists of 17 residues. Germline V gene data show CDR1 as MGHRA and CDR2 as YSYEKL. The CDR3 nucleotides read TGCGCCAGCAGCCCCAGAGGCCAGCACGCAACTAATGAAAAACTGTTTTTT. Translating it yields CASSPRGQHATNEKLFF.

The V and J genes are TRBV29-1 and TRBJ2-6, with 10 bases identical to TRBD1. CDR3 size: 16 residues. The germline V gene has CDR1 SQVTM and CDR2 ANQGSEA. J gave up 1 base and V 5 bases, and 5 bases lay outside the gene matches. CDR3: CSVPGQGGSGANVLTF. The CDR3 DNA reads as TGCAGCGTTCCCGGACAGGGGGGATCTGGGGCCAACGTCCTGACTTTC.

The chain carries TRBV5-4 and TRBJ2-1, with a tentative D call TRBD1 (5 bases). V shed 2 bases and J shed 6 bases, with 21 bases lying between them. Germline loops: CDR1 SGHNT, CDR2 YYREEE (reference sequence). CDR3 length equals 17 residues. The CDR3 loop reads CASSFRVRAGPINEQFF. CDR3 sequence (DNA): TGTGCCAGCAGCTTCCGGGTTAGGGCAGGGCCCATCAATGAGCAGTTCTTC.

About this clone itself: Other DNA variants within this sample encode the same CDR3. The chain links TRBV7-2 to TRBJ2-5; D ambiguous. The CDR3 has 12 residues. CDR1 is SGHTA and CDR2 is FQGNSA in the germline V gene. V was cut by 3 bases and J by 4 bases, with 6 bases left in between. The CDR3 DNA follows: TGTGCCAGCAGCTTGGTGAGAGAGACCCAGTACTTC. Translation: CASSLVRETQYF.

This clone was observed a single time. The CDR3 loop is CANDQDREDEQFF. The DNA of the CDR3 is TGTGCCAACGACCAGGACAGGGAGGATGAGCAGTTCTTC. V usage is TRBV2 and J usage is TRBJ2-1; 8 positions match TRBD1. Looked up from germline, CDR1 is SNHLY and CDR2 is FYNNEI. This CDR3 region has 13 residues. Trimming took 10 bases from V and 8 from J; bases not matched to a gene: 10.

The rearrangement joins TRBV28 to TRBJ2-2; no clear D. Per germline, CDR1 MDHEN and CDR2 SYDVKM. The CDR3 contains 14 residues. Trimming took off 5 bases at V and 1 base at J, with 8 bases between the two ends. CDR3 nucleotides: TGTGCCAGCAGTCTCGATTGGAACACCGGGGAGCTGTTTTTT. Its translation is CASSLDWNTGELFF.

The V call is TRBV7-2, the J call TRBJ2-7; TRBD2 agrees at 10 bases. Germline V gene sequence: CDR1 SGHTA, CDR2 FQGNSA. V gave up 4 bases and J gave up 2 bases; unmatched junction bases: 2. This CDR3 has 14 amino acids. The CDR3 coding sequence is TGTGCCAGCAGCTCCGGGACTAGCGCCTACGAGCAGTACTTC. Protein: CASSSGTSAYEQYF.

This clone was found many times. This chain connects TRBV19 to TRBJ1-5; 7 bases align to TRBD1. Germline lookup yields CDR1 LNHDA and CDR2 SQIVND (reference sequence). The CDR3 length is 15 residues. V was pared by 4 bases and J by 4 bases, with 7 bases of the junction left unmatched. This chain's CDR3 is CASSRTGTANQPQHF. DNA for the CDR3: TGTGCCAGTAGTAGGACCGGGACAGCGAATCAGCCCCAGCATTTT.

The chain employs TRBV6-5 and TRBJ1-1; no clear D. The ends were cut back, 2 bases at V and 4 bases at J, with 5 bases in the middle. Germline V gene sequence: CDR1 MNHEY, CDR2 SVGAGI. The CDR3 covers 12 residues. The CDR3 loop is CASSYGSTEAFF. In DNA form, the CDR3 reads TGTGCCAGCAGTTACGGTTCCACTGAAGCTTTCTTT.

This clone showed up just a few times. This CDR3 reads CASSFTTNTEAFF. CDR3 DNA: TGTGCCAGCAGCTTCACGACGAACACTGAAGCTTTCTTT. The chain recombines TRBV7-9 with TRBJ1-1; D not resolved. Germline-derived CDR1 and CDR2 are SEHNR and FQNEAQ (reference sequence). With 3 bases removed from V and 1 base from J, the gap between germline ends came to 6 bases. This CDR3 spans 13 amino acids. The full variable domain, in which reference TRBV7-9 and TRBJ1-1 provide the parts outside the CDR3, is DTGVSQNPRHKITKRGQNVTFRCDPISEHNRLYWYRQTLGQGPEFLTYFQNEAQLEKSRLLSDRFSAERPKGSFSTLEIQRTEQGDSAMYLCASSFTTNTEAFFGQGTRLTVV.

For this clone: The sample holds other DNA sequences that translate to the same CDR3. The gene calls are TRBV2 and TRBJ2-2, with 11 positions matching TRBD2. The germline CDR1 and CDR2 sequences are SNHLY and FYNNEI. After removal of 7 bases from V and 1 base from J, the junction contained 2 bases not matched to a gene. CDR3 length: 15 amino acids. CDR3 coding DNA: TGTGCCAGCACTGGGACTAGCGGGAACACCGGGGAGCTGTTTTTT. The encoded protein is CASTGTSGNTGELFF.

V and J are TRBV5-6 and TRBJ2-1, with 9 positions matching TRBD1. Per germline, CDR1 SGHDT and CDR2 YYEEEE. V dropped 4 bases and J dropped 4; count of bases not matched to a gene: 6. The CDR3 loop spans 15 amino acids. CDR3 DNA: TGTGCCAGCAGCAGTCCCGGGACAGGGTACAATGAGCAGTTCTTC. This codes for CASSSPGTGYNEQFF.